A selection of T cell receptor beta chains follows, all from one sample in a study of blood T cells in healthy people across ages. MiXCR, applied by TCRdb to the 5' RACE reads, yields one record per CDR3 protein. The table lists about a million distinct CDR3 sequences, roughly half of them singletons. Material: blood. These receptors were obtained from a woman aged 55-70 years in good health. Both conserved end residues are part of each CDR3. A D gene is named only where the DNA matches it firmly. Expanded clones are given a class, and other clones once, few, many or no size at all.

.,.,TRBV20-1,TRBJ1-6,CSAADNSPLHF,TGCAGTGCTGCGGATAATTCACCCCTCCACTTT
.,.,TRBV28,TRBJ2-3,CASSLTSRLVNTQYF,TGTGCCAGCAGTCTGACTAGTCGCTTGGTAAATACGCAGTATTTT
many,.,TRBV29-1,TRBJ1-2,CSVDSQNYGYTF,TGCAGCGTTGATAGCCAAAACTATGGCTACACCTTC
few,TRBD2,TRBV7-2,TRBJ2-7,CASSPGLDRYEQYF,TGTGCCAGCAGTCCGGGACTAGATCGGTACGAGCAGTACTTC
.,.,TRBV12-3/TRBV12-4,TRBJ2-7,CASRQWGVTGNVYYSSYEQYF,TGTGCCAGCCGCCAATGGGGGGTGACAGGGAACGTGTATTATAGCTCCTACGAGCAGTACTTC
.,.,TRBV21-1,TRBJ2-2,CASYSPGGRSYTGELFF,TGTGCCAGTTATTCCCCCGGCGGGCGATCCTACACCGGGGAGCTGTTTTTT
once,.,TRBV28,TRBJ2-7,CASTNRVGEQYF,TGTGCCAGCACCAACCGGGTGGGCGAGCAGTACTTC
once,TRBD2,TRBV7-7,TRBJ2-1,CASSSLAVSSYNEQFF,TGTGCCAGCAGCTCCCTAGCGGTGAGCTCCTACAATGAGCAGTTCTTC
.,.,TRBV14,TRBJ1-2,CASSQPRPPYGYTF,TGTGCCAGCAGCCAACCTCGACCCCCCTATGGCTACACCTTC
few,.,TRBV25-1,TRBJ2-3,CASSEQWYTQYF,TGTGCCAGCAGTGAACAATGGTATACGCAGTATTTT
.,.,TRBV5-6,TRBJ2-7,CASSSVRAEMTYEQYF,TGTGCCAGCAGCTCCGTCCGGGCGGAGATGACCTACGAGCAGTACTTC
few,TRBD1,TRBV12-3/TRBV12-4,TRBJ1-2,CASSKQGVDGYTF,TGTGCCAGCAGCAAACAGGGGGTGGATGGCTACACCTTC
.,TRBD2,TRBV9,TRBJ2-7,CASSVDPLAGDGEQYF,TGTGCCAGCAGCGTAGACCCACTAGCGGGAGATGGTGAGCAGTACTTC
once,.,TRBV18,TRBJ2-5,CASSPPLEDRETQYF,TGTGCCAGCTCGCCTCCATTAGAGGATAGGGAGACCCAGTACTTC
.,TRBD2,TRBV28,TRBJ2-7,CASSDTSGRATYEQYF,TGTGCCAGCAGTGACACTAGCGGGAGGGCCACCTACGAGCAGTACTTC
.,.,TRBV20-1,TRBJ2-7,CSATRRAIHEQYF,TGCAGTGCTACCCGGAGGGCGATCCACGAGCAGTACTTC
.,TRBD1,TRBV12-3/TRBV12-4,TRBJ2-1,CASSNGQGGYNEQFF,TGTGCCAGCAGTAACGGACAGGGAGGCTACAATGAGCAGTTCTTC
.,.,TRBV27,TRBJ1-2,CASSTGMGAYGYTF,TGTGCCAGCAGTACAGGGATGGGGGCCTATGGCTACACCTTC
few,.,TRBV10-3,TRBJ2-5,CAISDLGVETQYF,TGTGCCATCAGTGATCTGGGAGTTGAGACCCAGTACTTC
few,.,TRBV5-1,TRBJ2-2,CASSKTLRTANTGELFF,TGCGCCAGCAGCAAGACCCTCCGGACTGCGAACACCGGGGAGCTGTTTTTT
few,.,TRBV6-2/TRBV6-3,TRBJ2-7,CASSMTFGRHEQYF,TGTGCCAGCAGTATGACCTTCGGGCGTCACGAGCAGTACTTC
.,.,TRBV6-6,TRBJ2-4,CASSPLLATLAYF,TGTGCCAGCAGTCCCCTCCTAGCGACTCTGGCGTACTTC
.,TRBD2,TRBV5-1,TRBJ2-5,CASSRLGGAGVETQYF,TGCGCCAGCAGCCGACTTGGTGGAGCGGGAGTAGAGACCCAGTACTTC
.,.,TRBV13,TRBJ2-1,CASSLVAPTYNEQFF,TGTGCCAGCAGCTTAGTGGCGCCAACCTACAATGAGCAGTTCTTC
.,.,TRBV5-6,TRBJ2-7,CASSLARAASYEQYF,TGTGCCAGCAGCTTGGCCCGGGCAGCCTCCTACGAGCAGTACTTC
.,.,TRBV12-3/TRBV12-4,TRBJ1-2,CASHTTGARYGYTF,TGTGCCAGCCATACAACAGGAGCGAGGTATGGCTACACCTTC
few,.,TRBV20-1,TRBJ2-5,CSATFSEREETQYF,TGCAGTGCCACCTTTAGCGAGAGGGAGGAGACCCAGTACTTC
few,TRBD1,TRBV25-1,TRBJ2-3,CASSEYYGTGHLSTDTQYF,TGTGCCAGCAGTGAATATTACGGGACAGGGCATTTGAGCACAGATACGCAGTATTTT
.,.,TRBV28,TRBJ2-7,CASNLDFKGNEQYF,TGTGCCAGCAATTTGGATTTTAAGGGTAACGAGCAGTACTTC